The 17 T cell receptor beta chains in this list originate from one sample, sequenced in a study of blood T cell repertoires in COVID-19. TCRdb's copy holds only in-frame clones and misses some; the assay was immunoSEQ multiplex PCR. The table lists over 95,000 clones, less than 85% of them singletons. The sample taken for sequencing was peripheral blood. The source is a woman older than 75 with active or convalescent COVID-19.

J is TRBJ1-3 and V is TRBV30, with unresolved D. This CDR3 is built from 14 residues. Germline V CDR1 and CDR2: GTSNPN, SVGIG (reference sequence). V was trimmed by 0 bases and J by 4 bases, leaving 10 bases between them. The CDR3 bases are TGTGCCTGGAGTGTTTTGGCTGCCGGAAACACCATATATTTT. Translating gives CAWSVLAAGNTIYF.

Regarding this clone: The junction departs from the called germline gene at one end, perhaps through a read error. The chain uses TRBV5-1 and TRBJ2-5, with TRBD1 identical over 8 bases. Germline V gives CDR1 SGHRS, CDR2 YFSETQ. The CDR3 is 15 amino acids. CDR3 nucleotides: TGTGCCAGCAGCTTGTCCGGGACAGGCCAAGAGACCCAGTACTTC. It translates to CASSLSGTGQETQYF.

The chain carries TRBV3-1 (or the pseudogene TRBV3-2) and TRBJ2-1, with a possible D match to TRBD2 (6 bases). Between the trimmed V and J ends, which lost 6 bases and 3 bases, there was a span of 15 bases. CDR3 length: 15 amino acids. The germline gives CDR1 LGHDT, CDR2 YNNKEL (reference sequence). The CDR3 nucleotides are TGTGCCAGCAGGCGCGGGGAGACTGGCTACAATGAGCAGTTCTTC. Residues: CASRRGETGYNEQFF.

This clone appeared a few times. This chain connects TRBV7-2 to TRBJ2-1, with D uncertain. The CDR3 runs to 15 residues. Germline V gene sequence: CDR1 SGHTA, CDR2 FQGNSA. V shed 1 base and J shed 4 bases, with 11 bases lying between them. The CDR3 loop reads CASSLGPPPYNEQFF. Here the CDR3 DNA reads TGTGCCAGCAGCTTAGGGCCTCCCCCTTACAATGAGCAGTTCTTC.

The chain combines TRBV6-2 or TRBV6-3 with TRBJ2-1, with TRBD2 identical over 11 bases. This CDR3 has 16 residues. Trimming took 0 bases from V and 9 from J; bases not matched to a gene: 7. CDR1 and CDR2 (germline): MNHEY, SVGEGT. The chain's CDR3 is CASSYSSLAGDAEQFF. Written as DNA, the CDR3 is TGTGCCAGCAGTTACTCGTCACTAGCGGGAGACGCTGAGCAGTTCTTC.

J is TRBJ2-4 and V is TRBV5-5, with 8 bases identical to TRBD2. Germline CDR1 reads SGHKS; CDR2 reads YYEKEE (reference sequence). The CDR3 has 16 residues. V dropped 0 bases and J dropped 2; count of bases not matched to a gene: 4. The CDR3 loop is CASSLVIAGTKNIQYF. The CDR3 DNA reads TGTGCCAGCAGCTTGGTGATAGCGGGAACCAAAAACATTCAGTACTTC.

The chain carries TRBV7-2 and TRBJ2-1; D is perhaps TRBD2 (5 bases). Trimming cost V 3 bases and J 8 bases, with 14 bases left between them. This CDR3 has 14 residues. Germline CDR1 and CDR2: SGHTA and FQGNSA. The CDR3 sequence: CASSFRSSLYEQFF. Here the CDR3 DNA reads TGTGCCAGCAGCTTTAGGTCTAGCCTGTATGAGCAGTTCTTC. The whole variable domain, remainder taken from reference TRBV7-2 and TRBJ2-1, is GAGVSQSPSNKVTEKGKDVELRCDPISGHTALYWYRQSLGQGLEFLIYFQGNSAPDKSGLPSDRFSAERTGGSVSTLTIQRTQQEDSAVYLCASSFRSSLYEQFFGPGTRLTVL.

The rearrangement joins TRBV4-1 to TRBJ1-4; 12 nucleotides match TRBD1. Germline loops: CDR1 MGHRA, CDR2 YSYEKL. V gave up 2 bases and J gave up 7 bases; unmatched junction bases: 5. The CDR3 has 16 residues. CDR3 in DNA: TGCGCCAGCAGCCAATTTGGGACAGGGGGCACTGAAAAACTGTTTTTT. Residues: CASSQFGTGGTEKLFF.

The rearrangement joins TRBV7-3 to TRBJ2-2; TRBD2 matches 7 bases. CDR1 and CDR2 from the germline V gene are SGHTA and FQGTGA. J was trimmed by 3 bases and V by 2 bases; bases with no gene match: 3. CDR3 length: 15 residues. DNA for the CDR3: TGTGCCAGCAGCTTACGCGGGAGAGACACCGGGGAGCTGTTTTTT. Protein sequence: CASSLRGRDTGELFF.

This clone occurred once. This sequence joins TRBV7-6 and TRBJ1-6; possibly TRBD1 for D (5 bases). The V end was cut by 5 bases, the J end by 4 bases, with 18 bases between. The V gene's germline CDR1 is SGHVS and CDR2 FNYEAQ. The CDR3 contains 17 residues. In DNA, the CDR3 is TGTGCCAGCAGCCGGGGAGGGGCCAGAACGTATAATTCACCCCTCCACTTT. It yields the protein CASSRGGARTYNSPLHF.

The rearrangement links TRBV24-1 to TRBJ2-1, with 12 nucleotides matching TRBD2. Germline CDR1 and CDR2: KGHDR and SFDVKD. V shed 3 bases, J shed 7 bases, and the junction held 9 bases outside the gene matches. This CDR3 spans 17 amino acids. CDR3 region: CATSDHPGLAGRNEQFF. The CDR3 DNA follows: TGTGCCACCAGTGATCACCCCGGACTAGCGGGAAGGAATGAGCAGTTCTTC.

This rearrangement joins TRBV6-5 to TRBJ1-2; D might be TRBD1 (5 bases). This CDR3 region has 14 residues. Germline V CDR1 and CDR2: MNHEY, SVGAGI. With 6 bases removed from V and 9 bases from J, the gap between germline ends came to 20 bases. The CDR3 spells CASRGLGTCSSYTF. The DNA of the CDR3 is TGTGCCAGCAGGGGACTTGGGACGTGTAGTAGCTACACCTTC.

V and J are TRBV14 and TRBJ1-6, with D perhaps TRBD1 (6 bases). This CDR3 is 14 amino acids long. V lost 4 bases and J lost 9, with 13 bases in between. Germline V lookup: CDR1 SGHDN, CDR2 FVKESK. The CDR3 reads CASSLLRGVSPLHF. Here the CDR3 DNA reads TGTGCCAGCAGCCTGCTCAGGGGAGTTTCACCCCTCCACTTT.

Notes on this clone: The sample contains more than one DNA sequence encoding this CDR3. The V call is TRBV7-2, the J call TRBJ1-1; D is possibly TRBD1 (5 bases). Germline lookup yields CDR1 SGHTA and CDR2 FQGNSA. The ends were cut back, 2 bases at V and 5 bases at J, with 9 bases in the middle. The CDR3 loop spans 13 amino acids. CDR3 sequence: CASSLRRGTEAFF. In DNA form, the CDR3 reads TGTGCCAGCAGCTTAAGACGGGGGACTGAAGCTTTCTTT. Supplemented by reference TRBV7-2 and TRBJ1-1, the full variable domain reads GAGVSQSPSNKVTEKGKDVELRCDPISGHTALYWYRQSLGQGLEFLIYFQGNSAPDKSGLPSDRFSAERTGGSVSTLTIQRTQQEDSAVYLCASSLRRGTEAFFGQGTRLTVV.

The rearrangement joins TRBV27 to TRBJ2-7, with TRBD2 matching over 10 bases. Germline V lookup: CDR1 MNHEY, CDR2 SMNVEV (reference sequence). The CDR3 spans 16 residues. V dropped 5 bases and J dropped 0; count of bases not matched to a gene: 7. Here the CDR3 reads CASSDYRTSGSYEQYF. CDR3 DNA sequence: TGTGCCAGCAGTGACTACCGGACTAGCGGCTCCTACGAGCAGTACTTC.

Ten or more counts support this clone. The chain couples TRBV6-6 to TRBJ1-2, with TRBD1 matching over 7 bases. Germline CDR1 and CDR2: MNHNY and SVGAGI (reference sequence). This CDR3 is built from 14 residues. V dropped 8 bases and J dropped 1; count of bases not matched to a gene: 7. CDR3 loop: CASSWDRSNYGYTF. In DNA form, the CDR3 reads TGTGCCAGCTCGTGGGACAGAAGTAACTATGGCTACACCTTC.

V is TRBV28 and J is TRBJ1-1; a possible D gene is TRBD1 (6 bases). This CDR3 spans 14 amino acids. The germline V gene encodes CDR1 MDHEN and CDR2 SYDVKM. Trimming took off 5 bases at V and 1 base at J, with 11 bases between the two ends. DNA of the CDR3: TGTGCCAGCAGTCGAATGGACAGGAACACTGAAGCTTTCTTT. It specifies CASSRMDRNTEAFF.